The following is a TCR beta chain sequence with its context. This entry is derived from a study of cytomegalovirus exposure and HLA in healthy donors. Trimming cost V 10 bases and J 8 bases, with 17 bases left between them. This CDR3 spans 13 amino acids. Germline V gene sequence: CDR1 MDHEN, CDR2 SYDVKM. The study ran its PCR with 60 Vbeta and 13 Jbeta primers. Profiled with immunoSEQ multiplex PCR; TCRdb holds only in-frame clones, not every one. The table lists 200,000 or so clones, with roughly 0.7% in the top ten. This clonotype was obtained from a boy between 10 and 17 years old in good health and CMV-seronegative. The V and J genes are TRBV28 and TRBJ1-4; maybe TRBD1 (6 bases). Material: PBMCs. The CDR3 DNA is TGTGCCACCCATAGCCCGGGGACAGAAAAACTGTTTTTT. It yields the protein CATHSPGTEKLFF.